This TCR beta chain was identified during a study of blood T cell repertoires in COVID-19. Study information: Italy, Spain and the United States were the sources of the convalescent and acute COVID-19 samples. The cDNA or gDNA used as material had been derived from T cells, B-cell-depleted T cells, or PBMCs.

Individuals drawn from under 30 US areas were about 18 to 89 years old. This CDR3 comprises 15 residues. CDR1 SQVTM and CDR2 ANQGSEA come from the germline V gene. V was trimmed by 5 bases and J by 0 bases, leaving 14 bases between them. Assay used: immunoSEQ multiplex PCR; TCRdb lists only in-frame clones, some missing. There are about 200,000 clones in the sample; 81% occur only once, and about 9.8% lies in the top ten. The receptor was isolated from a woman in her forties or fifties with acute COVID-19. The rearrangement links TRBV29-1 to TRBJ2-1; D is ambiguous. The sample taken for sequencing was PBMCs or T cells enriched from blood (not recorded which). CDR3 bases: TGCAGCGTTTACCGAGCCGATCCCTCCTACAATGAGCAGTTCTTC. Amino acids: CSVYRADPSYNEQFF.